These 13 T cell receptor beta chains share one sample of origin, sequenced in a study of T cell repertoires in cytomegalovirus infection. TCRdb ran MiXCR on the reads and lists one entry per CDR3 protein. The repertoire includes 500,000 or so distinct CDR3 sequences, 16% of them detected once, and 20% to 30% sits in the top ten. The sequencing sample was made of CD8+ T cells from PBMCs. These receptors were obtained from a human donor in good health (CMV status not recorded). Some clones in this sample may be carry-over from other donors' samples.

The rearrangement links TRBV19 to TRBJ1-5; 8 bases align to TRBD1. With 7 bases clipped from V and 2 bases from J, the junction kept 7 bases outside the gene matches. This CDR3 has 15 amino acids. The germline gives CDR1 LNHDA, CDR2 SQIVND (reference sequence). The DNA of the CDR3 is TGTGCCAGTACCCCACTGGACAGGGGCAATCAGCCCCAGCATTTT. It encodes CASTPLDRGNQPQHF. Combining the CDR3 with reference TRBV19 and TRBJ1-5 gives the whole variable domain DGGITQSPKYLFRKEGQNVTLSCEQNLNHDAMYWYRQDPGQGLRLIYYSQIVNDFQKGDIAEGYSVSREKKESFPLTVTSAQKNPTAFYLCASTPLDRGNQPQHFGDGTRLSIL.

This clonotype has ten or more counts. The chain uses TRBV7-7 and TRBJ2-7, with TRBD2 matching over 10 bases. V lost 5 bases and J lost 4; bases outside the gene matches: 14. CDR3 length: 17 residues. The germline CDR1 and CDR2 sequences are SSHAT and FNYEAQ (reference sequence). The CDR3 nucleotides are TGTGCCAGCAGCCCACTAGGGGCTAGCGGGGGCCTTTACGAGCAGTACTTC. Residues: CASSPLGASGGLYEQYF.

This clonotype occurred many times. The chain has TRBV2 and TRBJ2-1, with D possibly being TRBD1 or TRBD2 (5 bases each). V was trimmed by 8 bases and J by 0 bases, leaving 14 bases between them. Germline loops: CDR1 SNHLY, CDR2 FYNNEI. The CDR3 totals 15 residues. The CDR3 DNA sequence: TGTGCCAGCTTGGGGACCCCCTCCTCCTACAATGAGCAGTTCTTC. This sequence encodes CASLGTPSSYNEQFF.

This clonotype was recorded many times. The chain combines TRBV7-9 with TRBJ2-5; 10 bases are shared with TRBD2. CDR3 length: 16 residues. V lost 5 bases and J lost 4; bases outside the gene matches: 10. The germline V gene has CDR1 SEHNR and CDR2 FQNEAQ (reference sequence). The DNA of the CDR3 is TGTGCCAGCAGCCCCCCCCTAGCGGGAGAGGCAGAGACCCAGTACTTC. Translation gives CASSPPLAGEAETQYF.

In its sample, this clonotype was seen many times. This chain joins TRBV19 and TRBJ1-1, with D possibly matching TRBD1 (6 bases). The V gene lost 4 bases and the J gene lost 3 bases, with 15 bases spanning the gap. Germline assignment: CDR1 LNHDA and CDR2 SQIVND (reference sequence). The CDR3 length is 15 residues. In nucleotides, the CDR3 is TGTGCCAGTAGTACCCACAGGGAGTTGGACACTGAAGCTTTCTTT. This codes for CASSTHRELDTEAFF.

This clonotype showed up just a few times. The chain carries TRBV6-2 or TRBV6-3 and TRBJ2-2; 9 bases match TRBD1. V gave up 4 bases and J gave up 4 bases; unmatched junction bases: 13. The CDR3 runs to 18 residues. Per germline, CDR1 MNHEY and CDR2 SVGEGT. CDR3 amino acids: CASSSPGQGIFGTGELFF. The CDR3 bases are TGTGCCAGCAGTTCCCCAGGACAGGGGATCTTTGGCACCGGGGAGCTGTTTTTT.

The chain recombines TRBV2 with TRBJ1-1; D remains ambiguous. The CDR3 contains 12 residues. Between the trimmed V and J ends, which lost 4 bases and 3 bases, there was a span of 6 bases. Germline CDR1 and CDR2: SNHLY and FYNNEI. This chain's CDR3 is CASSGSYTEAFF. DNA of the CDR3: TGTGCCAGCAGTGGGAGCTACACTGAAGCTTTCTTT.

The gene calls are TRBV30 and TRBJ2-7; 9 bases align to TRBD1. CDR3 size: 14 residues. The junction had 5 bases not matched to a gene; V was cut back by 2 bases and J by 3 bases. Germline V gene sequence: CDR1 GTSNPN, CDR2 SVGIG (reference sequence). CDR3 sequence (DNA): TGTGCCTGGAGTACTGGGACAGGGAACTACGAGCAGTACTTC. This gives the protein CAWSTGTGNYEQYF.

This clonotype has only a few counts. V gene TRBV19 combines with J gene TRBJ2-3; a weak D match, TRBD1 (7 bases). The CDR3 covers 14 residues. V lost 7 bases to trimming and J lost 6 bases, with 17 bases between them. The germline gives CDR1 LNHDA, CDR2 SQIVND (reference sequence). The CDR3: CASTEEGARDTQYF. CDR3 nucleotides: TGTGCCAGTACTGAGGAGGGGGCACGGGATACGCAGTATTTT. Full variable domain (remainder filled in from reference TRBV19 and TRBJ2-3): DGGITQSPKYLFRKEGQNVTLSCEQNLNHDAMYWYRQDPGQGLRLIYYSQIVNDFQKGDIAEGYSVSREKKESFPLTVTSAQKNPTAFYLCASTEEGARDTQYFGPGTRLTVL.

This rearrangement joins TRBV6-5 to TRBJ2-7; 7 bases are a match to TRBD1. V lost 0 bases and J lost 5; bases outside the gene matches: 7. The V gene's germline CDR1 is MNHEY and CDR2 SVGAGI. The CDR3 contains 15 residues. This CDR3 reads CASSYSQQGPNEQYF. The CDR3 coding sequence is TGTGCCAGCAGTTACTCCCAACAGGGGCCAAACGAGCAGTACTTC.

The V call is TRBV4-2, the J call TRBJ1-2; D not certain. Trimming stripped 0 bases from V and 2 bases from J, with 13 bases between. This CDR3 is 16 amino acids long. Germline CDR1 is LGHNA and CDR2 is YNFKEQ. In nucleotides, the CDR3 is TGTGCCAGCAGCCAAGATCACGGGCAGGACAACTATGGCTACACCTTC. Residues: CASSQDHGQDNYGYTF.

This clonotype was recorded at least ten times. This chain links TRBV6-1 with TRBJ2-7; D ambiguous. This CDR3 is built from 13 residues. Germline V lookup: CDR1 MNHNS, CDR2 SASEGT. Trimming took off 5 bases at V and 0 bases at J, with 8 bases between the two ends. In DNA form, the CDR3 reads TGTGCCAGCAGTTTCGAGGACTCCTACGAGCAGTACTTC. It translates to CASSFEDSYEQYF.

This clonotype has at least ten counts. The chain combines TRBV5-4 with TRBJ2-1, with D perhaps matching TRBD2 (5 bases). The CDR3 has 13 residues. From germline, CDR1 is SGHNT and CDR2 YYREEE (reference sequence). With 5 bases removed from V and 9 bases from J, the gap between germline ends came to 15 bases. CDR3 coding DNA: TGTGCCAGCAGGCCCCAGGAGCGGAGTGAGCAGTTCTTC. It is translated as CASRPQERSEQFF. The full variable domain, its missing parts supplied by reference TRBV5-4 and TRBJ2-1, is ETGVTQSPTHLIKTRGQQVTLRCSSQSGHNTVSWYQQALGQGPQFIFQYYREEENGRGNFPPRFSGLQFPNYSSELNVNALELDDSALYLCASRPQERSEQFFGPGTRLTVL.